This entry lists 23 T cell receptor beta chains sequenced from one sample in a study of T-cell memory formation after mild COVID-19. TCRdb re-derived calls from the 5' RACE reads in MiXCR, one entry per CDR3 protein. The data show 380,000 or so distinct CDR3 sequences, roughly an eighth seen once. Input material: PBMCs or a T cell subset sorted from them (not recorded which). The receptor source for this set is a man younger than 35 who had mild COVID-19 (a few samples of this study predate the infection). Cell type and time point are not known.

This clonotype has a handful of counts. The chain couples TRBV6-5 to TRBJ2-5; tentative D call: TRBD2 (6 bases). Trimming left V 0 bases short and J 7 bases short, with 12 bases between. CDR3 size: 14 residues. Germline V gives CDR1 MNHEY, CDR2 SVGAGI. CDR3 residues: CASSYSGGLGTQYF. The CDR3 DNA follows: TGTGCCAGCAGTTACTCTGGAGGGCTAGGGACCCAGTACTTC.

This clonotype was counted a few times. V usage is TRBV24-1 and J usage is TRBJ1-5; D gene uncertain. The length of the CDR3 is 12 residues. Germline CDR1 is KGHDR and CDR2 is SFDVKD. Trimming cost V 2 bases and J 12 bases, with 10 bases left between them. CDR3: CATSDSTGVQHF. CDR3 coding DNA: TGTGCCACCAGTGATTCCACCGGGGTCCAGCATTTT.

In its sample, this clonotype was seen a few times. The J gene is TRBJ1-2, the V gene TRBV20-1; 7 bases match TRBD1. This CDR3 has 15 amino acids. The V gene's germline CDR1 is DFQATT and CDR2 SNEGSKA (reference sequence). The V segment lost 5 bases and the J segment 5 bases; nucleotides outside the gene matches: 14. The CDR3: CSAGTGTVLWYGYTF. In nucleotides, the CDR3 is TGCAGTGCTGGGACCGGGACAGTCTTATGGTATGGCTACACCTTC.

This clonotype was observed many times. The chain joins TRBV5-1 to TRBJ2-7, with 10 bases lining up with TRBD1. The CDR3 loop spans 14 amino acids. Germline V gives CDR1 SGHRS, CDR2 YFSETQ. With 3 bases clipped from V and 4 bases from J, the junction kept 4 bases outside the gene matches. The CDR3 region is CASSSRDRGYEQYF. The CDR3 coding sequence is TGCGCCAGCAGCTCCCGGGACAGGGGATACGAGCAGTACTTC.

This clonotype was observed a handful of times. The gene calls are TRBV5-4 and TRBJ1-6, with TRBD1 identical over 8 bases. The ends lost 0 bases at V and 8 bases at J; junction bases unmatched: 7. The CDR3 has 16 amino acids. Germline V gene lookup returns CDR1 SGHNT and CDR2 YYREEE (reference sequence). The CDR3 DNA follows: TGTGCCAGCAGCTTGGGTCGACAGGGGTGGGATTCACCCCTCCACTTT. It is translated as CASSLGRQGWDSPLHF.

This clonotype turned up a few times. The chain has TRBV12-3 or TRBV12-4 and TRBJ1-1; D is unresolved. This CDR3 has 16 amino acids. Trimming removed 4 bases at V and 1 base at J, with 16 bases between. The CDR3 DNA reads TGTGCCAGCAGTTCCTCTTGGGGTGAGGCGAACACTGAAGCTTTCTTT. Translation gives CASSSSWGEANTEAFF.

V and J are TRBV7-2 and TRBJ2-5, with TRBD2 matching over 10 bases. Germline V gives CDR1 SGHTA, CDR2 FQGNSA. The V and J ends lost 6 bases and 3 bases, in that order; junction bases with no gene match: 7. The CDR3 length is 15 residues. CDR3 sequence: CASRTLSGGKETQYF. CDR3 sequence (DNA): TGTGCCAGCAGGACTCTTAGCGGGGGGAAAGAGACCCAGTACTTC.

The CDR3 reads CASSFLTSGGDETQYF. The CDR3, as DNA: TGCGCCAGCAGCTTTTTAACTAGCGGGGGGGATGAGACCCAGTACTTC. This rearrangement joins TRBV5-1 to TRBJ2-5, with 13 nucleotides matching TRBD2. The CDR3 spans 16 residues. Per germline, CDR1 SGHRS and CDR2 YFSETQ. V shed 2 bases and J 5 bases; nucleotides not matched to a gene: 6.

The chain joins TRBV20-1 to TRBJ1-5; the D gene is possibly TRBD1 (6 bases). Per the germline V gene, CDR1 is DFQATT and CDR2 is SNEGSKA (reference sequence). This CDR3 has 16 amino acids. Trimming stripped 5 bases from V and 3 bases from J, with 20 bases between. Written as DNA, the CDR3 is TGCAGTGCTCGGGACAAGGGACGGGGGATCAATCAGCCCCAGCATTTT. Its translation: CSARDKGRGINQPQHF.

This chain uses TRBV7-9 with TRBJ1-5; 9 nucleotides agree with TRBD1. CDR3 size: 17 residues. The trim removed 5 bases at V and 4 bases at J, leaving 12 bases unmatched. The V gene's germline CDR1 is SEHNR and CDR2 FQNEAQ (reference sequence). The CDR3 DNA reads TGTGCCAGCAGCGACGGGACAGGGTCGTTCCTTAATCAGCCCCAGCATTTT. Amino acids: CASSDGTGSFLNQPQHF. Together with reference TRBV7-9 and TRBJ1-5, the CDR3 gives the full variable domain: DTGVSQNPRHKITKRGQNVTFRCDPISEHNRLYWYRQTLGQGPEFLTYFQNEAQLEKSRLLSDRFSAERPKGSFSTLEIQRTEQGDSAMYLCASSDGTGSFLNQPQHFGDGTRLSIL.

The sample holds a few counts of this clonotype. The chain combines TRBV6-2 or TRBV6-3 with TRBJ2-3; 7 bases are a match to TRBD2. The CDR3 is made up of 15 amino acids. V lost 5 bases and J lost 2; bases outside the gene matches: 7. Per germline, CDR1 MNHEY and CDR2 SVGEGT. CDR3 nucleotides: TGTGCCAGCAGTGCCCGGCGGGGGATCACAGATACGCAGTATTTT. This encodes CASSARRGITDTQYF.

This clonotype appeared many times. The genes are TRBV27 and TRBJ2-7, with 7 positions matching TRBD1. Germline trimming cut 5 bases from V and 0 bases from J; bases unmatched to any gene: 4. The CDR3 is 14 residues long. Germline lookup yields CDR1 MNHEY and CDR2 SMNVEV (reference sequence). Here the CDR3 reads CASSPGQSSYEQYV. As DNA, the CDR3 is TGTGCCAGCAGTCCGGGACAGAGCTCCTACGAGCAGTACGTC.

This clonotype was seen only a few times. V gene TRBV6-2 or TRBV6-3 combines with J gene TRBJ1-2; TRBD1 matches 11 bases. V lost 5 bases to trimming and J lost 8 bases; unmatched junction nucleotides: 10. The CDR3 totals 15 residues. Germline V CDR1 and CDR2: MNHEY, SVGEGT. The CDR3 region has the DNA TGTGCCAGCAGTCCTCCGGGACAGGGGGTAATGGGCTACACCTTC. Amino acid sequence: CASSPPGQGVMGYTF.

The rearrangement uses TRBV4-2 and TRBJ2-3; TRBD2 matches at 10 bases. CDR3 length: 17 amino acids. Germline V CDR1 and CDR2: LGHNA, YNFKEQ. The trim removed 1 base at V and 7 bases at J, leaving 11 bases unmatched. CDR3 protein: CASSQVGASGGGYTQYF. The CDR3 DNA reads as TGTGCCAGCAGCCAAGTCGGGGCTAGCGGGGGTGGGTATACGCAGTATTTT.

V usage is TRBV6-5 and J usage is TRBJ2-2; no clear D. This CDR3 has 15 amino acids. Germline V gives CDR1 MNHEY, CDR2 SVGAGI. The ends were cut back, 0 bases at V and 4 bases at J, with 9 bases in the middle. CDR3 protein: CASSYSLSVTGELFF. Here the CDR3 DNA reads TGTGCCAGCAGTTACTCGTTATCTGTCACCGGGGAGCTGTTTTTT.

The chain joins TRBV4-3 to TRBJ2-5; no clear D gene. Trimming stripped 0 bases from V and 0 bases from J, with 11 bases between. This CDR3 has 16 amino acids. The germline V gene encodes CDR1 LGHNA and CDR2 YSLEER. The CDR3 sequence: CASSQEMGIHQETQYF. CDR3 sequence (DNA): TGCGCCAGCAGCCAAGAGATGGGAATCCACCAAGAGACCCAGTACTTC.

A few counts support this clonotype. The genes are TRBV18 and TRBJ1-5; D uncertain. CDR1 and CDR2 from the germline V gene are KGHSH and LQKENI. Trimming removed 1 base at V and 4 bases at J, with 8 bases between. This CDR3 has 14 amino acids. This CDR3 is CASSPLNANQPQHF. The CDR3 nucleotides are TGTGCCAGCTCACCACTGAATGCGAATCAGCCCCAGCATTTT.

At least ten counts were recorded for this clonotype. V gene TRBV5-5 combines with J gene TRBJ2-7, with D perhaps assigned TRBD1 or TRBD2 (5 bases each). V lost 4 bases, J lost 3 bases, and 14 bases lay in between. In germline, CDR1 is SGHKS, CDR2 YYEKEE (reference sequence). This CDR3 contains 14 residues. The CDR3 DNA reads as TGTGCCAGCAGCCAAACCGGGACGGTCTACGAGCAGTACTTC. This gives the protein CASSQTGTVYEQYF.

This clonotype was detected a few times. This rearrangement joins TRBV12-3 or TRBV12-4 to TRBJ2-3; D remains ambiguous. This CDR3 has 13 residues. Trimming cost V 8 bases and J 4 bases, with 13 bases left between them. CDR3 sequence (DNA): TGTGCCAGCTCTAACCTTGGGGCAGATACGCAGTATTTT. Translating gives CASSNLGADTQYF.

This clonotype was picked up a small number of times. The CDR3, as DNA: TGTGCCTGGAGTGAAGGGCTCGGGGATACGCAGTATTTT. Translating gives CAWSEGLGDTQYF. The V gene is TRBV30, the J gene TRBJ2-3; D call uncertain. The germline V gene encodes CDR1 GTSNPN and CDR2 SVGIG (reference sequence). This CDR3 is 13 amino acids long. The V end lost 1 base, the J end lost 6 bases, and 11 bases lay between the germline ends.

The chain has TRBV18 and TRBJ2-7, with D maybe TRBD2 (5 bases). The CDR3 has 13 residues. From germline, CDR1 is KGHSH and CDR2 LQKENI. The V end was cut by 3 bases, the J end by 6 bases, with 12 bases between. The CDR3 DNA reads TGTGCCAGCTCACCGCAGCGGTGGCCCGAGCAGTACTTC. This codes for CASSPQRWPEQYF.

The sample holds a few counts of this clonotype. V gene TRBV5-1 combines with J gene TRBJ2-5; the match to TRBD2 covers 10 bases. CDR3 length: 16 residues. The germline V gene has CDR1 SGHRS and CDR2 YFSETQ. Trimming removed 4 bases from V and 4 bases from J; junction bases left unmatched: 10. In DNA form, the CDR3 reads TGCGCCAGCAGCATCGGATTAGCGGGGGGCAGAGAGACCCAGTACTTC. This encodes CASSIGLAGGRETQYF.

J is TRBJ2-7 and V is TRBV9, with D possibly TRBD1 on 6 matching bases. The CDR3 spans 15 residues. CDR1 and CDR2 from the germline V gene are SGDLS and YYNGEE. Between the trimmed V and J ends, which lost 1 base and 2 bases, there was a span of 13 bases. This chain's CDR3 is CASSVTGTPTYEQYF. CDR3 coding DNA: TGTGCCAGCAGCGTAACTGGGACACCCACCTACGAGCAGTACTTC. The whole variable domain, remainder taken from reference TRBV9 and TRBJ2-7, is DSGVTQTPKHLITATGQRVTLRCSPRSGDLSVYWYQQSLDQGLQFLIQYYNGEERAKGNILERFSAQQFPDLHSELNLSSLELGDSALYFCASSVTGTPTYEQYFGPGTRLTVT.